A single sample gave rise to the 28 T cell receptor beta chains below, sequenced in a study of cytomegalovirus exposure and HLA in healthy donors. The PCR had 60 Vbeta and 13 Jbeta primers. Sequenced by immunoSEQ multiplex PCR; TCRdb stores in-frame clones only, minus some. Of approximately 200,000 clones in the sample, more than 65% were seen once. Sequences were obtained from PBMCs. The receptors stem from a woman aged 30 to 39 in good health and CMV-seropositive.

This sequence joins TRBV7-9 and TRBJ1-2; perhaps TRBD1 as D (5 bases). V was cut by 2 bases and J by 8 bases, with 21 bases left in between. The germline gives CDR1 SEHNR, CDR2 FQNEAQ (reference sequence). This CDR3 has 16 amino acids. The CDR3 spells CASSLPPVSRARGYTF. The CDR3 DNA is TGTGCCAGCAGCTTACCACCCGTATCCAGGGCAAGGGGCTACACCTTC.

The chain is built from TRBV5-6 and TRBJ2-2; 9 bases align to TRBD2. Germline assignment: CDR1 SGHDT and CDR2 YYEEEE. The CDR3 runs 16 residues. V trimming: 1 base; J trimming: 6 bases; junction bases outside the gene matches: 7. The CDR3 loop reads CASSLKLAGDSGELFF. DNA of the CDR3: TGTGCCAGCAGCTTGAAGTTAGCGGGAGATTCCGGGGAGCTGTTTTTT.

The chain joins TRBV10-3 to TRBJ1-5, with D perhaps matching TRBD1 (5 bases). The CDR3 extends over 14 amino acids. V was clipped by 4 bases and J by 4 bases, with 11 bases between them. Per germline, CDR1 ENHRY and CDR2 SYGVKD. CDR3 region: CAISGDSINQPQHF. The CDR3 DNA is TGTGCCATCAGTGGCGACAGCATAAATCAGCCCCAGCATTTT.

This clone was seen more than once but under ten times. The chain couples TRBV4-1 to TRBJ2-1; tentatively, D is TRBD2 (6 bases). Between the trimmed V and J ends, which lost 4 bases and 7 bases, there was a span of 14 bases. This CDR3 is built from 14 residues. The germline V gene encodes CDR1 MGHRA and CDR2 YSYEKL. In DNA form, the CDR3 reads TGCGCCAGCAGCCTCCTCGGAGGGGATAATGAGCAGTTCTTC. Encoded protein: CASSLLGGDNEQFF.

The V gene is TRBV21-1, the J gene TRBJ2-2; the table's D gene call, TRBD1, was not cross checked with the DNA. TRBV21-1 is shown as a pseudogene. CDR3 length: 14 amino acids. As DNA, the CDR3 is TGTGCCAGCAGCATCTACAGGGAAACCGGGGAGCTGTTTTTT. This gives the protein CASSIYRETGELFF.

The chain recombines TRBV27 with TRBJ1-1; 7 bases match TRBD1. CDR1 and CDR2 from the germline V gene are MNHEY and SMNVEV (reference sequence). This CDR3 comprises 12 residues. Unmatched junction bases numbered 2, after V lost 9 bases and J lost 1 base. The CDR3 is CASRTGNTEAFF. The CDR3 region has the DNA TGTGCCAGTCGGACAGGGAACACTGAAGCTTTCTTT.

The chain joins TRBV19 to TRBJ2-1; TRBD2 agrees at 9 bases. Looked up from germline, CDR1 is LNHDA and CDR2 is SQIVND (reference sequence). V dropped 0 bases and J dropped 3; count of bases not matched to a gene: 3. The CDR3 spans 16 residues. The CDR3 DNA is TGTGCCAGTAGTATAGACCTAGCGGGACTCTACAATGAGCAGTTCTTC. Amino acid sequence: CASSIDLAGLYNEQFF. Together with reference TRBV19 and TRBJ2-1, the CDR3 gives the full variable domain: DGGITQSPKYLFRKEGQNVTLSCEQNLNHDAMYWYRQDPGQGLRLIYYSQIVNDFQKGDIAEGYSVSREKKESFPLTVTSAQKNPTAFYLCASSIDLAGLYNEQFFGPGTRLTVL.

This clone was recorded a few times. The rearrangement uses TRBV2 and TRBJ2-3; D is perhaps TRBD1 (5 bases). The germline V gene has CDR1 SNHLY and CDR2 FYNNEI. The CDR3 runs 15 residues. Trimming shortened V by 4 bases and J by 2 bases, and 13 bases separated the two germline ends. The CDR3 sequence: CASSGGSFFTDTQYF. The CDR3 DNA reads TGTGCCAGCAGTGGGGGCAGCTTCTTCACAGATACGCAGTATTTT.

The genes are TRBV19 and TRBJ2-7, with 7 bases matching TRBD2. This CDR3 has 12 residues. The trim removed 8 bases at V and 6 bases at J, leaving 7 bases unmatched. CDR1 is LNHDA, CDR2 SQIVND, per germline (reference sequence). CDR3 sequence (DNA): TGTGCCAGTTTGGGGGGGTTCGGCGAGCAGTACTTC. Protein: CASLGGFGEQYF.

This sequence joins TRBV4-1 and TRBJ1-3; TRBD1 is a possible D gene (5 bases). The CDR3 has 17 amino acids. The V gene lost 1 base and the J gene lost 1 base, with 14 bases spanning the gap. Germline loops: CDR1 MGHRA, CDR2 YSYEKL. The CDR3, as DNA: TGCGCCAGCAGCCAAGCCGGGACTGTGCCATCTGGAAACACCATATATTTT. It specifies CASSQAGTVPSGNTIYF.

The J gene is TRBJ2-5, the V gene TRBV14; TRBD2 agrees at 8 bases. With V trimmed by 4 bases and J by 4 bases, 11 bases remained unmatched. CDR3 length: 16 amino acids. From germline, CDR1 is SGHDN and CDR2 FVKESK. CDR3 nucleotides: TGTGCCAGCAGCCGTCCAACGGGGGGGCCGGGAGAGACCCAGTACTTC. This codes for CASSRPTGGPGETQYF. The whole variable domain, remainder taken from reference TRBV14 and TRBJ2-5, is EAGVTQFPSHSVIEKGQTVTLRCDPISGHDNLYWYRRVMGKEIKFLLHFVKESKQDESGMPNNRFLAERTGGTYSTLKVQPAELEDSGVYFCASSRPTGGPGETQYFGPGTRLLVL.

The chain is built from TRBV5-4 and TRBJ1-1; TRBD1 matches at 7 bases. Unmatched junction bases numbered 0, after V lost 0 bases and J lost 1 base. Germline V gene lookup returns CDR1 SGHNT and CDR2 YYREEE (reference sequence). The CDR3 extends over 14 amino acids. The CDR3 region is CASSLAGGNTEAFF. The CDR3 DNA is TGTGCCAGCAGCTTGGCAGGGGGGAACACTGAAGCTTTCTTT.

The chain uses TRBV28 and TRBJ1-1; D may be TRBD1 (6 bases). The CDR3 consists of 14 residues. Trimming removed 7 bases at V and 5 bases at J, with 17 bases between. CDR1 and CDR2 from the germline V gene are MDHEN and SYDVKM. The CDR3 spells CASTEQQGATEAFF. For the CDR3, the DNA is TGTGCCAGCACCGAGCAACAGGGCGCGACTGAAGCTTTCTTT.

The CDR3 sequence is CATRPPGWGQPQHF. CDR3 nucleotides: TGTGCCACCCGACCCCCGGGATGGGGTCAGCCCCAGCATTTT. The J gene is TRBJ1-5, the V gene TRBV28; D not resolved. Germline CDR1 MDHEN, CDR2 SYDVKM. V was shortened by 10 bases and J by 6 bases, with 19 bases between the two germline ends. The CDR3 spans 14 residues.

This CDR3 reads CASSVEGGLVGTDTQYF. For the CDR3, the DNA is TGTGCCAGCAGCGTAGAGGGGGGACTAGTCGGCACAGATACGCAGTATTTT. The chain couples TRBV9 to TRBJ2-3; 8 nucleotides align to TRBD2. CDR1 and CDR2 from the germline V gene are SGDLS and YYNGEE. This CDR3 contains 17 residues. Germline trimming cut 0 bases from V and 1 base from J; bases unmatched to any gene: 7.

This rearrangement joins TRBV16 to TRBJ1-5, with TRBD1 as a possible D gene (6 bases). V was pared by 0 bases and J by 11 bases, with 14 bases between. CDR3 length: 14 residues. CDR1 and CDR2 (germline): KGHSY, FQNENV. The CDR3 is CASSQSRGGGAQHF. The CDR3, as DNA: TGTGCCAGCAGCCAATCGCGAGGGGGTGGTGCCCAGCATTTT.

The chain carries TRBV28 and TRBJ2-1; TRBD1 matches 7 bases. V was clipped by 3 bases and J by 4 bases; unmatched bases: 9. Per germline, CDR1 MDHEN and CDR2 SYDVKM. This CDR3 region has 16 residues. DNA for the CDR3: TGTGCCAGCAGTTTGGGGTTGGACAGGATTTACAATGAGCAGTTCTTC. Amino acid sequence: CASSLGLDRIYNEQFF.

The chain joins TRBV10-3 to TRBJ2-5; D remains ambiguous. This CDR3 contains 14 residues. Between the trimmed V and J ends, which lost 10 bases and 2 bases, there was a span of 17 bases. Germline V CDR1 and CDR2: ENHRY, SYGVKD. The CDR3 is CATKSPRQQETQYF. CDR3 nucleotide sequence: TGTGCCACCAAATCGCCCCGACAACAAGAGACCCAGTACTTC.

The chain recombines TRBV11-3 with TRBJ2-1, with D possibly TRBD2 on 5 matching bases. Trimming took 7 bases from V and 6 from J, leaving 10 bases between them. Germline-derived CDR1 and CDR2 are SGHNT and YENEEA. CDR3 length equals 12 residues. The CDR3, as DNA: TGTGCCAGCAATGGACGGGGCAATGAGCAGTTCTTC. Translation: CASNGRGNEQFF.

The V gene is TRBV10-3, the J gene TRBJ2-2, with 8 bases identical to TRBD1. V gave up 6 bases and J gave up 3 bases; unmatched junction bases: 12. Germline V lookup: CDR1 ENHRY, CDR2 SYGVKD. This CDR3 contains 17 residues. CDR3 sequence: CAISPHRTGRDTGELFF. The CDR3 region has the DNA TGTGCCATCAGCCCCCACCGGACAGGGCGGGACACCGGGGAGCTGTTTTTT.

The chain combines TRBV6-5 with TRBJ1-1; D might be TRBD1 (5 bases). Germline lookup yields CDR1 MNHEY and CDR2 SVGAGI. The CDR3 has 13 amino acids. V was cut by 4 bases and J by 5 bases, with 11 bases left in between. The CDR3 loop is CASSWGGETEAFF. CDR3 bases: TGTGCCAGCAGTTGGGGGGGGGAGACTGAAGCTTTCTTT.

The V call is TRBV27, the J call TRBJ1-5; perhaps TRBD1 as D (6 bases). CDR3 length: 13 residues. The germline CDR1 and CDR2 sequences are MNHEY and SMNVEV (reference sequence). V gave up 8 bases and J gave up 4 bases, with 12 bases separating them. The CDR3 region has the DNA TGTGCCAGCCGAAACAGGGTTAATCAGCCCCAGCATTTT. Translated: CASRNRVNQPQHF.

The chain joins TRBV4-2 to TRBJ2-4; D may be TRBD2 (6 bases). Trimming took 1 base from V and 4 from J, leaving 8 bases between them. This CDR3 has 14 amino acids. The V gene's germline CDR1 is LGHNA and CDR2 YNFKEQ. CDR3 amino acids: CASSQAEGKNIQYF. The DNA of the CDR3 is TGTGCCAGCAGCCAAGCGGAGGGAAAAAACATTCAGTACTTC.

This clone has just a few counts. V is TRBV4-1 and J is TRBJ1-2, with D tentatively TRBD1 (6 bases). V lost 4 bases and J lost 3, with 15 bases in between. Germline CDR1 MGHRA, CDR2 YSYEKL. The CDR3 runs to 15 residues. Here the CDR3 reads CASSPIRDIYYGYTF. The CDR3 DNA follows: TGCGCCAGCAGCCCGATCCGGGACATCTACTATGGCTACACCTTC.

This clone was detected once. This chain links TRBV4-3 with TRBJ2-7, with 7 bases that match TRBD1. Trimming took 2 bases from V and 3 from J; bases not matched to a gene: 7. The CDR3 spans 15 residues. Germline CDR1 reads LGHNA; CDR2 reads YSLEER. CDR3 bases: TGCGCCAGCAGCCAAACGGACAGACAGGGCTACGAGCAGTACTTC. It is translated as CASSQTDRQGYEQYF.

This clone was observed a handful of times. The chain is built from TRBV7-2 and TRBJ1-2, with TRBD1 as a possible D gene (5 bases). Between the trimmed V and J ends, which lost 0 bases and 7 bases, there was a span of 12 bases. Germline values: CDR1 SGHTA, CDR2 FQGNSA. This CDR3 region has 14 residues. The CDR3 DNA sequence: TGTGCCAGCAGCTTAGCGGGCAGGGATCTTGGCTACACCTTC. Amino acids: CASSLAGRDLGYTF.

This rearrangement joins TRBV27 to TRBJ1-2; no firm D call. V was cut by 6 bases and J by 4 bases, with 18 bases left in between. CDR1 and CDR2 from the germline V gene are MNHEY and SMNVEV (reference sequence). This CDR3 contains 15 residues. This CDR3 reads CASSPREATFYGYTF. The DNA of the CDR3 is TGTGCCAGCAGCCCTCGGGAGGCGACCTTCTATGGCTACACCTTC.

CDR3 region: CASSASPGQGAFF. CDR3 nucleotides: TGTGCCAGCAGCGCAAGCCCGGGACAGGGAGCTTTCTTT. This chain links TRBV7-6 with TRBJ1-1; 9 bases map to TRBD1. Germline V gives CDR1 SGHVS, CDR2 FNYEAQ. The J segment lost 10 bases and the V segment lost 5 bases, leaving 8 bases of the junction unmatched. The CDR3 has 13 residues.